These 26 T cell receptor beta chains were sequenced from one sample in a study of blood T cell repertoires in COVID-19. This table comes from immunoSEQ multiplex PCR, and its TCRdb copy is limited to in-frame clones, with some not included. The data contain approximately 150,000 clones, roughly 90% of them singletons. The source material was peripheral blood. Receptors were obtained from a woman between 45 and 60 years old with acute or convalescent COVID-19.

The CDR3 nucleotides read TGTGCCAGCCGTACAGGGAGAAACACCATATATTTT. Protein: CASRTGRNTIYF. The rearrangement uses TRBV21-1 and TRBJ1-3; TRBD1 was called by the table and not checked on the DNA. TRBV21-1 is a pseudogene. The CDR3 totals 12 residues.

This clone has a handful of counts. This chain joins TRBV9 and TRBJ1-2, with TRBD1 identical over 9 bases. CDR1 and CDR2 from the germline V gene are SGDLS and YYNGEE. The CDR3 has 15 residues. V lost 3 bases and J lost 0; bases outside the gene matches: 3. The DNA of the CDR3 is TGTGCCAGCAGCGCCAGACAGGGGGCTAACTATGGCTACACCTTC. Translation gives CASSARQGANYGYTF.

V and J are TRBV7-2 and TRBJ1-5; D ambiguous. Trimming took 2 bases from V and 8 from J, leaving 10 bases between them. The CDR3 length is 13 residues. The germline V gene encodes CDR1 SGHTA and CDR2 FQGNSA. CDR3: CASSLSLGEPQHF. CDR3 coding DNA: TGTGCCAGCAGCTTAAGCCTCGGGGAGCCCCAGCATTTT.

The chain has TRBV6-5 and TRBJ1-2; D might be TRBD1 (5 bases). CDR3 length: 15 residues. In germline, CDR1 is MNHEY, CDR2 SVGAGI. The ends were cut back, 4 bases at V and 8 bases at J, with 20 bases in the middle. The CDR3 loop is CASSSSVGGFNGYTF. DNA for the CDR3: TGTGCCAGCAGTTCCTCGGTCGGGGGGTTTAACGGCTACACCTTC.

CDR3 sequence: CASSYGTEIRYGYTF. In DNA, the CDR3 is TGTGCCAGCAGTTACGGAACAGAGATCCGGTATGGCTACACCTTC. The chain employs TRBV6-5 and TRBJ1-2, with D hard to call. The V gene lost 2 bases and the J gene lost 5 bases, with 15 bases spanning the gap. The CDR3 is 15 amino acids. Germline V CDR1 and CDR2: MNHEY, SVGAGI.

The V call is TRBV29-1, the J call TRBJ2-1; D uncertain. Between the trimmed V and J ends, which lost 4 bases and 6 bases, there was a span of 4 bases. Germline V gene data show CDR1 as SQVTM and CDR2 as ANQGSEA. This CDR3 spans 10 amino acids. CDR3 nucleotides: TGCAGCGTTGGGAGCAATGAGCAGTTCTTC. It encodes CSVGSNEQFF.

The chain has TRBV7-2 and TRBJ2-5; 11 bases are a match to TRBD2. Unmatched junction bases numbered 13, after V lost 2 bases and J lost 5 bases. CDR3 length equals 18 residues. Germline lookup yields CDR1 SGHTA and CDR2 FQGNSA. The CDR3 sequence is CASSLIRASGGLGETQYF. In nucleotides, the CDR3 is TGTGCCAGCAGCTTAATTCGGGCTAGCGGGGGGTTGGGGGAGACCCAGTACTTC.

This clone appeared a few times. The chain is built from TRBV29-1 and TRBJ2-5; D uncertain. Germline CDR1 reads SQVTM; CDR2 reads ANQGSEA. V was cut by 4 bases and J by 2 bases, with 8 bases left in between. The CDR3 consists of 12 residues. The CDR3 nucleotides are TGCAGCGTTGTCAGGCCTCAAGAGACCCAGTACTTC. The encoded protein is CSVVRPQETQYF.

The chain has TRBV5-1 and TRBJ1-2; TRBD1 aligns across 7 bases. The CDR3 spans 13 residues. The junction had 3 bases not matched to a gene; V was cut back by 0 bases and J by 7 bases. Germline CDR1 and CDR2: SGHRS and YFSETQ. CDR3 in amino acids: CASSLEGARGYTF. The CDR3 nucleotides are TGCGCCAGCAGCTTGGAGGGGGCCCGTGGCTACACCTTC.

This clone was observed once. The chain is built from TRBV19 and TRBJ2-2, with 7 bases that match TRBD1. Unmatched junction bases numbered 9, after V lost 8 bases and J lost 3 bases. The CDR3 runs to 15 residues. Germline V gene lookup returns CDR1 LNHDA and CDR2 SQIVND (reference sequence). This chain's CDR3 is CASHTGDSHTGELFF. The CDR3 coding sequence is TGTGCCAGTCACACTGGGGACAGCCACACCGGGGAGCTGTTTTTT.

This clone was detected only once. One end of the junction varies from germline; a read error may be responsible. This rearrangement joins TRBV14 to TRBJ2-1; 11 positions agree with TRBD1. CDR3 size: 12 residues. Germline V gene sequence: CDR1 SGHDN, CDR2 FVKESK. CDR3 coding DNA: TGTGCCAGCAGCCCCCAAGGACAGGGGGCGGTCTTC. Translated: CASSPQGQGAVF.

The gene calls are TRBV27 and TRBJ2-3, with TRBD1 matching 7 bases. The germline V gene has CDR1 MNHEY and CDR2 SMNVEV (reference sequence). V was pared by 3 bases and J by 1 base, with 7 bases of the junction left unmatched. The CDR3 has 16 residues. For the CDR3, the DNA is TGTGCCAGCAGTTTCCGGACAGGACCACGCACAGATACGCAGTATTTT. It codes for CASSFRTGPRTDTQYF.

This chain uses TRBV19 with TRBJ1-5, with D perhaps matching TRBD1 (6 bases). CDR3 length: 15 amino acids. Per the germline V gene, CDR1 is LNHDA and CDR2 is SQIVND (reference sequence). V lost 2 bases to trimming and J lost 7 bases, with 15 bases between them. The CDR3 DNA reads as TGTGCCAGTAGTATAAGCCGGGGGGCCGAGCAGCCCCAGCATTTT. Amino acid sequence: CASSISRGAEQPQHF.

CDR3 sequence reads: CASSFAGGTEQYF. The DNA of the CDR3 is TGTGCCAGCAGTTTCGCGGGGGGGACCGAGCAGTACTTC. The gene calls are TRBV28 and TRBJ2-7; 9 bases align to TRBD2. Per germline, CDR1 MDHEN and CDR2 SYDVKM. The CDR3 loop spans 13 amino acids. The junction had 3 bases not matched to a gene; V was cut back by 3 bases and J by 6 bases.

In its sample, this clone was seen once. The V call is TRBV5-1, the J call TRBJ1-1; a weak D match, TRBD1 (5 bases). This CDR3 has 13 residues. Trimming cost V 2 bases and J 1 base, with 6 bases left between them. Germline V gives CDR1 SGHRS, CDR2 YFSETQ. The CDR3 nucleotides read TGCGCCAGCAGCTTCGGACAGAACACTGAAGCTTTCTTT. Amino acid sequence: CASSFGQNTEAFF.

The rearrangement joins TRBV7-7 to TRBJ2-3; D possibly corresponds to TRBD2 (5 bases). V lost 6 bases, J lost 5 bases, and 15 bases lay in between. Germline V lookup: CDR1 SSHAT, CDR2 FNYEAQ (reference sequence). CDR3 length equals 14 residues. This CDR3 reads CASSYRGPGDTQYF. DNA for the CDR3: TGTGCCAGCAGTTATAGAGGGCCAGGAGATACGCAGTATTTT.

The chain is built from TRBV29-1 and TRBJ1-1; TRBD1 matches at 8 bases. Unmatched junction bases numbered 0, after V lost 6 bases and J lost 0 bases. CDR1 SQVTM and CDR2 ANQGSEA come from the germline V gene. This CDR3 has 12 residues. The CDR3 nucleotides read TGCAGCGTGACAGGGGTGAACACTGAAGCTTTCTTT. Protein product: CSVTGVNTEAFF.

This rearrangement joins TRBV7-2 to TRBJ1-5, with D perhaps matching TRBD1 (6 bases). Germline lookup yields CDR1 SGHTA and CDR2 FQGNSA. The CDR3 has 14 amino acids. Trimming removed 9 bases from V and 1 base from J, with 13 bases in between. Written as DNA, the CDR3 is TGTGCCAGTACAACAGGGTTAAGCAATCAGCCCCAGCATTTT. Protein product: CASTTGLSNQPQHF.

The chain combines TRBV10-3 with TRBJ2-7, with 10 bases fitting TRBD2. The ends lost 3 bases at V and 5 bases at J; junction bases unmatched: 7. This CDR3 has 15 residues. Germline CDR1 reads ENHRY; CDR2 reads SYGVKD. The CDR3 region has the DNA TGTGCCATCAGTGACGTGGCTAGCGGGAGACACGAGCAGTACTTC. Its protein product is CAISDVASGRHEQYF.

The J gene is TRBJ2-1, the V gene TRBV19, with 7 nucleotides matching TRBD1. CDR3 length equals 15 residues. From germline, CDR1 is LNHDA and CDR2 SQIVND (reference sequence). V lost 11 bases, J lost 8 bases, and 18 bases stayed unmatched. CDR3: CASRPGDSLVDEQFF. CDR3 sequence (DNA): TGTGCCTCAAGACCCGGGGACAGTTTAGTGGATGAGCAGTTCTTC. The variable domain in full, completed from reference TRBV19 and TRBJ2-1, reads DGGITQSPKYLFRKEGQNVTLSCEQNLNHDAMYWYRQDPGQGLRLIYYSQIVNDFQKGDIAEGYSVSREKKESFPLTVTSAQKNPTAFYLCASRPGDSLVDEQFFGPGTRLTVL.

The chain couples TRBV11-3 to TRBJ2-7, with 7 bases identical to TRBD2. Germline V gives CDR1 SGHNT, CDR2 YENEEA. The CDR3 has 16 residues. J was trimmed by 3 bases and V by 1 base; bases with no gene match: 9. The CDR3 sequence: CASSLGGGPGVYEQYF. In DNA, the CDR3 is TGTGCCAGCAGCTTAGGGGGAGGGCCTGGGGTCTACGAGCAGTACTTC. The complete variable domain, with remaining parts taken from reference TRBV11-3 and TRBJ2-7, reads EAGVVQSPRYKIIEKKQPVAFWCNPISGHNTLYWYLQNLGQGPELLIRYENEEAVDDSQLPKDRFSAERLKGVDSTLKIQPAELGDSAVYLCASSLGGGPGVYEQYFGPGTRLTVT.

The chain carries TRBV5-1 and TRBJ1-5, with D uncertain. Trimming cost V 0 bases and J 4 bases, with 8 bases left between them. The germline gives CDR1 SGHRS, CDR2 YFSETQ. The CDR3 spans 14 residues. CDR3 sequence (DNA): TGCGCCAGCAGCTTGGGTATGGAGAATCAGCCCCAGCATTTT. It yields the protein CASSLGMENQPQHF.

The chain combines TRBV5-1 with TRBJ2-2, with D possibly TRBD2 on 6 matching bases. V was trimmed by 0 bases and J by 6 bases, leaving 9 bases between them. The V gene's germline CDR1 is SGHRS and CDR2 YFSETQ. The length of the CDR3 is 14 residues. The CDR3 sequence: CASSLASGAGELFF. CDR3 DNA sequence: TGCGCCAGCAGCTTGGCCTCGGGGGCCGGGGAGCTGTTTTTT. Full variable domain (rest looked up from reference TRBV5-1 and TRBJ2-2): KAGVTQTPRYLIKTRGQQVTLSCSPISGHRSVSWYQQTPGQGLQFLFEYFSETQRNKGNFPGRFSGRQFSNSRSEMNVSTLELGDSALYLCASSLASGAGELFFGEGSRLTVL.

The CDR3: CASSLEQGARTGELFF. The DNA of the CDR3 is TGTGCCAGCAGCTTGGAACAGGGGGCGAGAACCGGGGAGCTGTTTTTT. The gene calls are TRBV5-4 and TRBJ2-2; 9 bases agree with TRBD1. This CDR3 has 16 residues. The germline gives CDR1 SGHNT, CDR2 YYREEE (reference sequence). Unmatched junction bases numbered 5, after V lost 0 bases and J lost 5 bases.

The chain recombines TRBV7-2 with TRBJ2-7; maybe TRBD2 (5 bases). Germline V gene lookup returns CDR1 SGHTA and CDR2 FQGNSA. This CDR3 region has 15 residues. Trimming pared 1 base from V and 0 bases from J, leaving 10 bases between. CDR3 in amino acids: CASSLDGKVSYEQYF. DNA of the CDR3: TGTGCCAGCAGCTTAGACGGGAAGGTCTCCTACGAGCAGTACTTC. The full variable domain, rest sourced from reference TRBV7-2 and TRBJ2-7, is GAGVSQSPSNKVTEKGKDVELRCDPISGHTALYWYRQSLGQGLEFLIYFQGNSAPDKSGLPSDRFSAERTGGSVSTLTIQRTQQEDSAVYLCASSLDGKVSYEQYFGPGTRLTVT.

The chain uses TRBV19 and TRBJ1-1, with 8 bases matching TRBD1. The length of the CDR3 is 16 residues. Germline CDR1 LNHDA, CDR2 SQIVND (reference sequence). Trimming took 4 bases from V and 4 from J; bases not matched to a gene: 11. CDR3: CASSRGTGSPSTEAFF. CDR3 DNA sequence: TGTGCCAGTAGTAGAGGGACAGGTTCTCCGAGCACTGAAGCTTTCTTT.